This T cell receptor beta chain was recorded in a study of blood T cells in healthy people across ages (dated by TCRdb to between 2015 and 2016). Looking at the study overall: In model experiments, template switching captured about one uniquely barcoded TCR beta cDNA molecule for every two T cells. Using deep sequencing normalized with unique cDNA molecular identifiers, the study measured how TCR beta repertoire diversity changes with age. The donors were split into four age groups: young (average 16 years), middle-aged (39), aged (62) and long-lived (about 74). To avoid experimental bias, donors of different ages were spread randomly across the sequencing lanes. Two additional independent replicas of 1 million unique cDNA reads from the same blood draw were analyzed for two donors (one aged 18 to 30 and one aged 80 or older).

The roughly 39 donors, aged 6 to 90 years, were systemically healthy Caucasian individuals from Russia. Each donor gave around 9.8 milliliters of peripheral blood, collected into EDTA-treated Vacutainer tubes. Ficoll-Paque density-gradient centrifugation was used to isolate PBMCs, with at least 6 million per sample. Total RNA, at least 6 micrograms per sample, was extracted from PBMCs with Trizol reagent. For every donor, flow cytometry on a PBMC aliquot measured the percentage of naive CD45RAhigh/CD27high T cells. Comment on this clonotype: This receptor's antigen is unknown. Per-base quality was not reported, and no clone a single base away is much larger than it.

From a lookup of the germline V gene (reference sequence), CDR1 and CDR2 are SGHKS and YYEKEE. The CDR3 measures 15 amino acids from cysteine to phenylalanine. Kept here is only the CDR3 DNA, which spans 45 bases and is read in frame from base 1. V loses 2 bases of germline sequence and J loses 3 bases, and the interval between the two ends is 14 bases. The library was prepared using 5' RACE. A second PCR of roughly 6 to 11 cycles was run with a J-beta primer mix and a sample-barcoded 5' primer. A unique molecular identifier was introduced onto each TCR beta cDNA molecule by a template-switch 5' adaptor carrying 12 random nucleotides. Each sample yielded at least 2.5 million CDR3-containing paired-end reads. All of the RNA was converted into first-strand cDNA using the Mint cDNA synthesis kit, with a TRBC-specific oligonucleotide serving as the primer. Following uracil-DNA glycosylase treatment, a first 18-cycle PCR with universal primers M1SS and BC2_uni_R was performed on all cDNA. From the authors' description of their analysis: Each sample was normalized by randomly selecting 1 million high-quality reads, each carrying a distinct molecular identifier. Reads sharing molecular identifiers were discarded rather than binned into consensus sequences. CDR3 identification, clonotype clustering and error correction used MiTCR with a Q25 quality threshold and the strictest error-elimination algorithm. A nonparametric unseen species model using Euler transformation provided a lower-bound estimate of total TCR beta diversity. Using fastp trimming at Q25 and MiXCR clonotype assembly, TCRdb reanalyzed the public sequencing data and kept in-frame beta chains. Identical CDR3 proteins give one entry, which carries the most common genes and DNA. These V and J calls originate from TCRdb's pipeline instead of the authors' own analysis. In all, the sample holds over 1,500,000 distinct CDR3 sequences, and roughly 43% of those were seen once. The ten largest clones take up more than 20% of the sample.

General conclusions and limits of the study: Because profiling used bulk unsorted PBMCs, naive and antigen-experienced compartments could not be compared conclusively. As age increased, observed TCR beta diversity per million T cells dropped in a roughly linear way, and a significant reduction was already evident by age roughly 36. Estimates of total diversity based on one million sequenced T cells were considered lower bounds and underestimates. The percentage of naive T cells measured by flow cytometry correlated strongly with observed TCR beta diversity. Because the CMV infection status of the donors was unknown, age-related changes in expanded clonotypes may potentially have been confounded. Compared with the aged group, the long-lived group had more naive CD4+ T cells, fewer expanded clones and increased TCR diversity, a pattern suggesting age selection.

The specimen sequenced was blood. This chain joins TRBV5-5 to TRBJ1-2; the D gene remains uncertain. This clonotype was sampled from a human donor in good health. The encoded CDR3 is CASSLAPQADYGYTF. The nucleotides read TGTGCCAGCAGCTTAGCCCCCCAAGCGGACTATGGCTACACCTTC. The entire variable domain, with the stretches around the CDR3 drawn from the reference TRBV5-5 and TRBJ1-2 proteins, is DAGVTQSPTHLIKTRGQQVTLRCSPISGHKSVSWYQQVLGQGPQFIFQYYEKEERGRGNFPDRFSARQFPNYSSELNVNALLLGDSALYLCASSLAPQADYGYTFGSGTRLTVV.